The T cell receptor beta chain under discussion was sequenced for a study of molecular identifiers for immune sequencing clone quantification. The table lists this clonotype with a few counts. The antigen is unknown. Findings of the study overall: Because of identical TCR molecules sharing a barcode, sizes of highly expanded clones could be underestimated.

The CDR3 length is 14 residues. The V gene end was trimmed by 5 bases and the J gene end by 7 bases; junction bases not matched to a gene: 8. TCRdb used MiXCR to reprocess the PCR reads, holding one entry per CDR3 protein. Of some 320,000 distinct CDR3 sequences in the sample, roughly a fifth are singletons; the top ten hold approximately 0.85%. This receptor was obtained from a human donor in good health. Some libraries in this study had Jurkat cell RNA spiked in. Sequences were obtained from naive CD8+ T cells from blood, with Jurkat cell RNA spiked in. Sample subset: FACS-sorted CD8+CD4-CCR7+CD45RA+ naive T cells. The rearrangement links TRBV12-3 or TRBV12-4 to TRBJ2-3, with 8 bases that match TRBD1. The CDR3 nucleotides are TGTGCCAGCAGTGTCCTACAGGGGGACCATACGCAGTATTTT. Translating it yields CASSVLQGDHTQYF.